This TCR beta chain was retrieved from a study of blood T cell repertoires in COVID-19. The method was immunoSEQ multiplex PCR; TCRdb's version includes in-frame clones alone and lacks a portion of them. The sample records over 400,000 clones, 70% to 90% being singletons. Input material: PBMCs or T cells enriched from blood (not recorded which). The source is a woman aged 55-70 years who had recovered from COVID-19.

The CDR3 bases are TGTGCCAGCAGGCCGACACAGGGGGCGAGGAATGAGCAGTTCTTC. Translated, it gives CASRPTQGARNEQFF. This chain uses TRBV28 with TRBJ2-1, with TRBD1 identical over 9 bases. The ends lost 6 bases at V and 7 bases at J; junction bases unmatched: 10. The CDR3 runs to 15 residues. The V gene's germline CDR1 is MDHEN and CDR2 SYDVKM.